Listed here are 8 T cell receptor beta chains from one sample, sequenced in a study of shared clonotypes between healthy human individuals. Sequenced by immunoSEQ multiplex PCR; TCRdb stores in-frame clones only, minus some. The data hold 650,000 to 750,000 clones, with more than 70% observed a single time. The source material was memory CD4+ T cells sorted from blood. The subset was: CD45RA-negative fraction. The source of these receptors is a woman under 40 in good health.

The V gene is TRBV16, the J gene TRBJ1-1; D may be TRBD1 (6 bases). The V gene lost 5 bases and the J gene lost 7 bases, with 11 bases spanning the gap. CDR3 length: 12 amino acids. The germline V gene has CDR1 KGHSY and CDR2 FQNENV. This CDR3 is CASSVQGFEAFF. The CDR3 DNA follows: TGTGCCAGCAGCGTTCAGGGGTTTGAAGCTTTCTTT.

This clone was recorded a few times. This sequence joins TRBV30 and TRBJ2-5, with TRBD1 matching over 7 bases. The CDR3 is 13 residues long. Losses at the gene ends were 4 bases for V and 3 bases for J; bases not matched to a gene: 5. Per the germline V gene, CDR1 is GTSNPN and CDR2 is SVGIG (reference sequence). The CDR3 DNA is TGTGCCTGGAAACCCGGGACAGAAGAGACCCAGTACTTC. It codes for CAWKPGTEETQYF.

The CDR3 sequence: CAATTSGRTSYEQYF. CDR3 DNA: TGTGCCGCCACGACTAGCGGGAGGACATCCTACGAGCAGTACTTC. The gene calls are TRBV28 and TRBJ2-7; TRBD2 matches at 13 bases. Germline CDR1 is MDHEN and CDR2 is SYDVKM. V shed 11 bases and J 1 base; nucleotides not matched to a gene: 8. This CDR3 region has 15 residues.

The chain joins TRBV19 to TRBJ2-7; 7 positions match TRBD1. Germline trimming cut 3 bases from V and 3 bases from J; bases unmatched to any gene: 8. Germline V CDR1 and CDR2: LNHDA, SQIVND (reference sequence). The length of the CDR3 is 15 residues. The CDR3 sequence: CASSIGDSGLYEQYF. Written as DNA, the CDR3 is TGTGCCAGTAGTATCGGGGACAGCGGCCTCTACGAGCAGTACTTC.

The rearrangement joins TRBV4-2 to TRBJ2-4, with 14 bases aligning to TRBD2. V was clipped by 0 bases and J by 6 bases; unmatched bases: 7. Germline CDR1 LGHNA, CDR2 YNFKEQ. CDR3 length: 18 residues. In DNA, the CDR3 is TGTGCCAGCAGCCAAGAGGGACTAGCGGGAGAGTCGGGAAACATTCAGTACTTC. Its translation is CASSQEGLAGESGNIQYF.

The V call is TRBV10-3, the J call TRBJ2-7; 7 bases agree with TRBD1. V lost 7 bases, J lost 5 bases, and 8 bases stayed unmatched. CDR1 is ENHRY, CDR2 SYGVKD, per germline. The CDR3 runs 13 residues. The CDR3 is CAIKGEGADEQYF. As DNA, the CDR3 is TGTGCCATCAAGGGTGAGGGGGCGGACGAGCAGTACTTC.

The chain couples TRBV5-1 to TRBJ1-4; weak D call: TRBD1 (5 bases). V lost 0 bases, J lost 7 bases, and 7 bases lay in between. Looked up from germline, CDR1 is SGHRS and CDR2 is YFSETQ. This CDR3 has 13 residues. The CDR3 DNA reads TGCGCCAGCAGCTTGGGCGACAGTGAAAAACTGTTTTTT. Translation gives CASSLGDSEKLFF.

This clone was counted once. The chain recombines TRBV6-1 with TRBJ2-3; 7 bases are a match to TRBD1. Trimming removed 4 bases from V and 6 bases from J; junction bases left unmatched: 7. This CDR3 spans 14 amino acids. Germline values: CDR1 MNHNS, CDR2 SASEGT. CDR3 sequence reads: CASSGQGFRDTQYF. For the CDR3, the DNA is TGTGCCAGCAGTGGACAGGGATTTAGGGATACGCAGTATTTT.